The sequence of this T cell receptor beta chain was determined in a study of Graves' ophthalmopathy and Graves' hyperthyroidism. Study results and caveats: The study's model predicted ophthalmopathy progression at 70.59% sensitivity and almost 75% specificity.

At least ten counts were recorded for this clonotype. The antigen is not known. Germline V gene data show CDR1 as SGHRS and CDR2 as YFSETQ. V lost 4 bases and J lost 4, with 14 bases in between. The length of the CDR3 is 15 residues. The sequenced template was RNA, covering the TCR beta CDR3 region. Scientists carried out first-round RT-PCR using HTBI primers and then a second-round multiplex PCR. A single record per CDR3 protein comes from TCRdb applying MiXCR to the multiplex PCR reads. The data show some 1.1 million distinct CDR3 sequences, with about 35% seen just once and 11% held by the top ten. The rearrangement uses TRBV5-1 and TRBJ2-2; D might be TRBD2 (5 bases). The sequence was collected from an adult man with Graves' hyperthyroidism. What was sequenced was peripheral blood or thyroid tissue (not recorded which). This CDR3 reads CASSISTGSTGELFF. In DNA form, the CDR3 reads TGCGCCAGCAGCATAAGCACGGGGAGCACCGGGGAGCTGTTTTTT.